Below, 9 T cell receptor beta chains from the same sample are listed, as sequenced in a study of blood T cell repertoires in COVID-19 (dated by TCRdb to about 2020). Libraries were built with the immunoSEQ multiplex PCR assay. TCRdb retrieved this table from immuneACCESS and kept in-frame rearrangements only. Not all clones are present; in checked studies, unresolved V genes account for under half, and no reason is known for the remainder. The sample contains 300,000 to 450,000 clones, around 87% of them found a single time. Clones ranked in the top ten supply about 2.5% of the sample. The sequencing input was peripheral blood. The receptors were gathered from an older woman with COVID-19, enrolled during active disease.

The V gene is TRBV28, the J gene TRBJ1-4, with 8 bases aligning to TRBD1. V was pared by 4 bases and J by 8 bases, with 9 bases of the junction left unmatched. Germline CDR1 is MDHEN and CDR2 is SYDVKM. The CDR3 covers 15 residues. As DNA, the CDR3 is TGTGCCAGCAGTTCCACGACAGGGGCACGCGAAAAACTGTTTTTT. Amino acid sequence: CASSSTTGAREKLFF.

The chain combines TRBV19 with TRBJ2-5; TRBD2 aligns across 9 bases. The V segment lost 6 bases and the J segment 0 bases; nucleotides outside the gene matches: 5. This CDR3 has 15 residues. Germline assignment: CDR1 LNHDA and CDR2 SQIVND (reference sequence). Here the CDR3 DNA reads TGTGCCAGTAGAATGCGGGGGGGGTACCAAGAGACCCAGTACTTC. Translated: CASRMRGGYQETQYF.

The V gene is TRBV28, the J gene TRBJ1-1, with D perhaps matching TRBD1 (5 bases). This CDR3 has 14 residues. CDR1 MDHEN and CDR2 SYDVKM come from the germline V gene. V was trimmed by 5 bases and J by 1 base, leaving 11 bases between them. CDR3 residues: CASSLGGTNTEAFF. In DNA form, the CDR3 reads TGTGCCAGCAGTCTGGGGGGGACGAACACTGAAGCTTTCTTT.

This clone was recorded a few times. The chain employs TRBV7-9 and TRBJ2-7; D perhaps matches TRBD1 (6 bases). Germline lookup yields CDR1 SEHNR and CDR2 FQNEAQ (reference sequence). The length of the CDR3 is 13 residues. Trimming pared 2 bases from V and 6 bases from J, leaving 11 bases between. The chain's CDR3 is CASSLRKTGEQYF. DNA of the CDR3: TGTGCCAGCAGCTTAAGAAAGACAGGCGAGCAGTACTTC.

The chain uses TRBV5-6 and TRBJ2-1; the match to TRBD2 covers 8 bases. The junction had 7 bases not matched to a gene; V was cut back by 2 bases and J by 0 bases. This CDR3 is 17 amino acids long. Germline-derived CDR1 and CDR2 are SGHDT and YYEEEE. The CDR3 loop is CASSFTAAGGSYNEQFF. CDR3 DNA sequence: TGTGCCAGCAGCTTCACGGCGGCGGGGGGCTCCTACAATGAGCAGTTCTTC.

The V call is TRBV6-5, the J call TRBJ1-3, with 7 bases fitting TRBD1. V dropped 4 bases and J dropped 0; count of bases not matched to a gene: 6. The germline V gene has CDR1 MNHEY and CDR2 SVGAGI. This CDR3 contains 16 residues. CDR3 sequence reads: CASSLNRGFSGNTIYF. CDR3 bases: TGTGCCAGCAGTTTAAACAGGGGATTCTCTGGAAACACCATATATTTT.

This chain links TRBV18 with TRBJ2-5; TRBD2 matches 9 bases. Germline CDR1 reads KGHSH; CDR2 reads LQKENI. The CDR3 extends over 14 amino acids. With V trimmed by 6 bases and J by 4 bases, 6 bases remained unmatched. CDR3 residues: CASSTGLATETQYF. For the CDR3, the DNA is TGTGCCAGCTCGACGGGACTAGCAACAGAGACCCAGTACTTC.

This clone was observed a single time. The chain employs TRBV28 and TRBJ1-4, with TRBD1 as a possible D gene (6 bases). Between the trimmed V and J ends, which lost 6 bases and 8 bases, there was a span of 16 bases. Germline loops: CDR1 MDHEN, CDR2 SYDVKM. This CDR3 has 14 amino acids. The CDR3 DNA is TGTGCCAGCAGCCCTACCCCCAGGGGAGAAAAACTGTTTTTT. Encoded protein: CASSPTPRGEKLFF.

The rearrangement links TRBV10-3 to TRBJ1-2; no reliable D call. Trimming removed 3 bases from V and 4 bases from J, with 6 bases in between. CDR3 length: 12 residues. CDR1 and CDR2 (germline): ENHRY, SYGVKD. The DNA for the CDR3 is TGTGCCATCAGTGAAGGAGTCTATGGCTACACCTTC. Amino acids: CAISEGVYGYTF.